This T cell receptor (beta chain) was retrieved from a study of T cell responses to AZD1222 COVID-19 vaccine. Assay used: immunoSEQ multiplex PCR; TCRdb lists only in-frame clones, some missing. Among 160,000 or so clones listed, 85% to 90% were seen once. General study results and limits: Females made up more of the donors, who were largely white British, and clonal diversity may have come out too low. Repertoire sampling happened only post peak T cell response.

Unmatched junction bases numbered 8, after V lost 4 bases and J lost 4 bases. The CDR3 has 16 residues. CDR1 SGHKS and CDR2 YYEKEE come from the germline V gene (reference sequence). Notes on this clone: The target antigen is unknown.

The sequences come from peripheral blood, collected on day 0 of AZD1222 vaccination. This TCR derives from an adult in good health. The rearrangement uses TRBV5-5 and TRBJ1-4, with 9 bases fitting TRBD1. The CDR3 coding sequence is TGTGCCAGCAGCCGGGACAGGGCCCCCGGTAATGAAAAACTGTTTTTT. It yields the protein CASSRDRAPGNEKLFF.